This TCR beta chain was identified during a study of cytomegalovirus exposure and HLA in healthy donors. Details on this clone: The junction departs from germline at one end; a sequencing error may be responsible.

Researchers ran the PCR with 60 Vbeta and 13 Jbeta primers. Libraries were prepared by immunoSEQ multiplex PCR; TCRdb keeps only in-frame clonotypes and omits some of them. The profile shows approximately 210,000 clones, around 83% of them singletons. This CDR3 has 14 amino acids. Germline CDR1 SEHNR, CDR2 FQNEAQ (reference sequence). The clonotype comes from a woman aged 50 to 60 in good health and CMV-seropositive. This chain links TRBV7-9 with TRBJ1-1; 8 bases align to TRBD1. The sample was PBMCs. The CDR3 coding sequence is TGTTCCAGCAGCTCTCGGACAGGGTTGAGTTTTCCTTTCTTT. Protein sequence: CSSSSRTGLSFPFF.